The TCR beta chain under discussion was sequenced for a study of cytomegalovirus exposure and HLA in healthy donors. Study-wide results and limits: Reports credit the classifier with highly specific, highly sensitive diagnosis of cytomegalovirus status. A few chains tied to CMV proved CMV antigen-specific in vitro.

Repertoires were generated with immunoSEQ multiplex PCR, while TCRdb's copy carries only in-frame clones and drops some. The sample contains around 130,000 clones, around 92% of which appear only once. For this clone: Its antigen remains unknown.

The sample was PBMCs. This receptor was identified in a man aged 25-45 years in good health and CMV-seronegative.

CDR3 nucleotides: TGTGCCAGCAGCTTTGGGACAGGGGGGGAGACCCAGTACTTC. This gives the protein CASSFGTGGETQYF. This chain links TRBV7-9 with TRBJ2-5, with TRBD1 identical over 11 bases. V trimming: 3 bases; J trimming: 5 bases; junction bases outside the gene matches: 2. CDR1 is SEHNR, CDR2 FQNEAQ, per germline (reference sequence). The CDR3 is made up of 14 amino acids.